This paragraph reports one T cell receptor (beta chain). Antigen specificity is unknown. This specimen belongs to a study of identical twins. General study points: In cord blood, abundant beta clonotypes had fewer insertions; memory showed no trend. Some out-of-frame alpha sequences were shared by twins, and these showed excess low generation probability. Within monozygotic twins, out-of-frame TCR alpha sharing was underestimated by the models.

MiXCR was run by TCRdb on the 5' RACE reads, yielding one entry per CDR3 protein. The sample shows approximately 890,000 distinct CDR3 sequences, around 12% of them seen only once. Germline loops: CDR1 DFQATT, CDR2 SNEGSKA (reference sequence). CDR3 length: 13 amino acids. The V end was cut by 3 bases, the J end by 6 bases, with 12 bases between. These records were also assigned to another study, of yellow fever vaccine responses in identical twins.

The rearrangement uses TRBV20-1 and TRBJ2-4; no clear D gene. The TCR comes from a woman between 18 and 29 years old in good health. Specimen: PBMCs. The DNA of the CDR3 is TGCAGTGCTAGGTGGCTAGAGGCAAACATTCAGTACTTC. Translating gives CSARWLEANIQYF.